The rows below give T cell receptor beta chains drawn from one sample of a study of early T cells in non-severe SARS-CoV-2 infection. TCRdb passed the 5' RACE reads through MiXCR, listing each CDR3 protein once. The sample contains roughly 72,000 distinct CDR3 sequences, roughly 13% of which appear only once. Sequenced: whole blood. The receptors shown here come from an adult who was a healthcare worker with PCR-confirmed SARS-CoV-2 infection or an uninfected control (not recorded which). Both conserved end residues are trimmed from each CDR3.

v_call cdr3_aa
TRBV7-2 ASSLGPSNEQF
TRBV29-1 SVAAGPHPYEQY
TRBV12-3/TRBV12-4 ASSRDGLAGARLY
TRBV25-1 ASSVRDSREKLF
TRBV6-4 ASSDSAGASTDTQY
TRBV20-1 SAHRPPGPEQY
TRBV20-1 SARSPITDTQY
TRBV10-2 ASSEARTSLETQY
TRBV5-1 ASSSFTTDTQY
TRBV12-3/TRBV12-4 AGSGGHTQY
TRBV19 ASSLVNQPQH
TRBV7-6 ASSQGPSTHEQF
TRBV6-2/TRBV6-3 ASSYSRYTGGYYEQY
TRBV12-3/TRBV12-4 ASSRDRGWANVLT
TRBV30 AWLRWTGDYGYT